The sequence of this TCR beta chain was determined in a study of beta chain features in type 1 diabetes. Study at large: All samples combined gave 107,917,701 sorted cells for examination.

Isolated RNA was reverse transcribed in full, so expressed TCRB transcripts were sequenced. Clones were sequenced by immunoSEQ multiplex PCR, and TCRdb holds only the in-frame ones, with some missing. Of 390,000 or so clones in the sample, over 11% are singletons; the top ten hold roughly 0.033%. CDR1 is SGDLS, CDR2 YYNGEE, per germline. After removal of 6 bases from V and 3 bases from J, the junction contained 4 bases not matched to a gene. The CDR3 has 13 residues. Donors underwent one heparinised blood draw, about 0.12 L on average. Cells sorted by CD45RO/CCR7/CD25/CD127/CD95/CD27 comprised CD4+ naive, central memory, regulatory and stem cell-like memory cells.

This sequence originates from a man younger than 45 in good health. The genes are TRBV9 and TRBJ2-7; 9 nucleotides align to TRBD2. Sequenced: naive CD4+ T cells from blood. Here the CDR3 reads CASKGLAIYEQYV. The CDR3 region has the DNA TGTGCCAGCAAAGGACTAGCGATCTACGAGCAGTACGTC.